This T cell receptor (beta chain) was found in a study of a mutant IDH1 vaccine in newly diagnosed glioma. Trimming removed 2 bases from V and 5 bases from J, with 4 bases in between. The CDR3 loop spans 11 amino acids. In germline, CDR1 is SGDLS, CDR2 YYNGEE. Regarding time point: week 5, during vaccination. The content of each vaccine dose was 300 ug of mutant IDH1 20-mer peptide, and topical imiquimod accompanied it. A word on this clone: Its antigen is not identified.

Some clones are missing from TCRdb's copy, which holds only in-frame ones; the method was immunoSEQ multiplex PCR. The sample includes roughly 42,000 clones, approximately 83% of them seen just once. The receptor was derived from a man aged 35 to 55 with glioma. J is TRBJ1-2 and V is TRBV9; unclear D gene. Here the sequenced sample was PBMCs, taken from a glioma patient whose treatment included an IDH1 peptide vaccine. The chain's CDR3 is CASSVGYGYTF. The DNA for the CDR3 is TGTGCCAGCAGCGTTGGTTATGGCTACACCTTC.